This T cell receptor beta chain originates from a study of shared clonotypes between healthy human individuals. Study-wide results and caveats: The researchers took only blood, and tissue repertoires probably look different. What naive subsets generally showed was a larger estimated richness than memory subsets showed.

Deep-level assay runs were performed. TCRdb's table, derived via immunoSEQ multiplex PCR, lists solely in-frame clones and lacks some. The sample yields some 2 million clones, roughly 95% seen once. Points on this clone: Antigen unknown.

Nashville, Tennessee was home to all donors, each a Caucasian adult. The sample taken for sequencing was naive CD4+ T cells sorted from blood. Indicated subset: CD45RA+ positively selected. The origin of this receptor is a man aged 18-30 years in good health.

The CDR3 loop reads CASRPPGGELFF. CDR3 in DNA: TGTGCCAGCAGGCCCCCGGGGGGGGAGCTGTTTTTT. The chain joins TRBV28 to TRBJ2-2; perhaps TRBD2 as D (5 bases). CDR3 length: 12 residues. Germline V lookup: CDR1 MDHEN, CDR2 SYDVKM. Trimming removed 6 bases at V and 8 bases at J, with 10 bases between.